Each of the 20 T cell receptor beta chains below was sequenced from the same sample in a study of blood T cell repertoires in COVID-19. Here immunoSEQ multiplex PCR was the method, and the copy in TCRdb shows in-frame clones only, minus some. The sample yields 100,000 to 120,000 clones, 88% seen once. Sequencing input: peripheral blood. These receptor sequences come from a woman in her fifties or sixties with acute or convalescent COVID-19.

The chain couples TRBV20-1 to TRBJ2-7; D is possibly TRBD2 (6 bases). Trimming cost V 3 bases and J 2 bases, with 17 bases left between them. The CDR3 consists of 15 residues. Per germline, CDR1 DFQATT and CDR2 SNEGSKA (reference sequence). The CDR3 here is CSASDWREPTYEQYF. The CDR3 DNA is TGCAGTGCTAGTGATTGGCGGGAACCAACCTACGAGCAGTACTTC.

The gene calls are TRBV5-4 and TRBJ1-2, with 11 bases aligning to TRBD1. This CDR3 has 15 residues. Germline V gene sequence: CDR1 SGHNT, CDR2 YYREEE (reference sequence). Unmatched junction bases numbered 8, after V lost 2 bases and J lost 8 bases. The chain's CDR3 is CASSFPDRGRRGYTF. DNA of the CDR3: TGTGCCAGCAGCTTTCCGGACAGGGGGCGTCGGGGCTACACCTTC.

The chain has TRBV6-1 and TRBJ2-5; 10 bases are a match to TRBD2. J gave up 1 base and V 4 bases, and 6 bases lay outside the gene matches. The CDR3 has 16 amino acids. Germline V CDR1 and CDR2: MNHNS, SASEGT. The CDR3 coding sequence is TGTGCCAGCAGTGGGACTAGCGGACCACTCCAAGAGACCCAGTACTTC. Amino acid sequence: CASSGTSGPLQETQYF.

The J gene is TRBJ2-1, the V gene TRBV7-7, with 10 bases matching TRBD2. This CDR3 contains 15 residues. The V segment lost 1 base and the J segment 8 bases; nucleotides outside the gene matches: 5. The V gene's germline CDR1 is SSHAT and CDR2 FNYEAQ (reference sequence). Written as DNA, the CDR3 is TGTGCCAGCAGCTTAGGCAGCGGGAGGGAGTATGAGCAGTTCTTC. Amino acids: CASSLGSGREYEQFF.

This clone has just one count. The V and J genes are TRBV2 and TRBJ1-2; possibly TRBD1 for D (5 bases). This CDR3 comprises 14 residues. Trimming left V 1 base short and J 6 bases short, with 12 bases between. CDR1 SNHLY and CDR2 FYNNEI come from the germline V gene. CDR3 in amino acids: CASSEDLAGHGYTF. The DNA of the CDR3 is TGTGCCAGCAGTGAAGATTTGGCAGGGCATGGCTACACCTTC.

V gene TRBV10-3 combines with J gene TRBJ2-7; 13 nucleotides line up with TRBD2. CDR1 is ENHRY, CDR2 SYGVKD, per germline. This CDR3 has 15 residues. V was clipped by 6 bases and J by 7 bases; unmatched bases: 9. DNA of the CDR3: TGTGCCATCAGAGGACTAGCGGGAGTGCCGTCAGAGCAGTACTTC. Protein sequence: CAIRGLAGVPSEQYF.

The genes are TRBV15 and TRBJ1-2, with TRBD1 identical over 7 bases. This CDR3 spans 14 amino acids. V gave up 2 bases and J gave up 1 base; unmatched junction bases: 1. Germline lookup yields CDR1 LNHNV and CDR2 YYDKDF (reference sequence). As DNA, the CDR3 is TGTGCCACCAGCAGACAGGGGGTTAACTATGGCTACACCTTC. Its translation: CATSRQGVNYGYTF.

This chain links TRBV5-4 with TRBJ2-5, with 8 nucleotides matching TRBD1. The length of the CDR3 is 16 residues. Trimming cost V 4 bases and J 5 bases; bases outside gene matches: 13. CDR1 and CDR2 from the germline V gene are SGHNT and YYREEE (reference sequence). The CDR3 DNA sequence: TGTGCCAGCAGCCCGTGGACAGGGCTGCTTTTGGAGACCCAGTACTTC. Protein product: CASSPWTGLLLETQYF.

The CDR3 DNA reads TGTGCCAGCAGCTTAGAGGGACAGGGGTACAATCAGCCCCAGCATTTT. This sequence encodes CASSLEGQGYNQPQHF. The chain carries TRBV7-8 and TRBJ1-5; 10 bases agree with TRBD1. The CDR3 has 16 residues. After removal of 1 base from V and 3 bases from J, the junction contained 3 bases not matched to a gene. Germline CDR1 reads SGHVS; CDR2 reads FQNEAQ. Filled out from reference TRBV7-8 and TRBJ1-5, the complete variable domain reads GAGVSQSPRYKVAKRGQDVALRCDPISGHVSLFWYQQALGQGPEFLTYFQNEAQLDKSGLPSDRFFAERPEGSVSTLKIQRTQQEDSAVYLCASSLEGQGYNQPQHFGDGTRLSIL.

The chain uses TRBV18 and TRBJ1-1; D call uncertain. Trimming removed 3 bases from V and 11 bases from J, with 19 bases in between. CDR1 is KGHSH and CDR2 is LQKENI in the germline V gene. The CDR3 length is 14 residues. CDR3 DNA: TGTGCCAGCTCACCGCTTTTCGACCAGACGGAGGCTTTCTTT. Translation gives CASSPLFDQTEAFF.

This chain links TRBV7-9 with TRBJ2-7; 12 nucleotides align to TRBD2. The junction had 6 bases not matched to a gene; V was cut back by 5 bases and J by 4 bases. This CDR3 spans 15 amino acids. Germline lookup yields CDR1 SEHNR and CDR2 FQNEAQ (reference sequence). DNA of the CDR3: TGTGCCAGCAGCCCAGGGACTAGCGGGCGTTACGAGCAGTACTTC. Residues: CASSPGTSGRYEQYF.

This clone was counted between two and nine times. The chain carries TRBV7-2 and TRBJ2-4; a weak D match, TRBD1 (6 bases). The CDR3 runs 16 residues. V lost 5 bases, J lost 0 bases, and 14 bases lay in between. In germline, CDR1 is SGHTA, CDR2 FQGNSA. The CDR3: CASSIGQSLAKNIQYF. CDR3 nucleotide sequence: TGTGCCAGCAGCATTGGACAGTCACTAGCCAAAAACATTCAGTACTTC.

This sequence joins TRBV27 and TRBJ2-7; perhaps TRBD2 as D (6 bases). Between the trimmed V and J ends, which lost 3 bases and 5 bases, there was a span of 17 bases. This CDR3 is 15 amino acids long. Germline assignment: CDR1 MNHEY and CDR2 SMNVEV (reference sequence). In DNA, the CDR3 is TGTGCCAGCAGTTTCCTTGCGGGAACGGGGGACGAGCAGTACTTC. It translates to CASSFLAGTGDEQYF.

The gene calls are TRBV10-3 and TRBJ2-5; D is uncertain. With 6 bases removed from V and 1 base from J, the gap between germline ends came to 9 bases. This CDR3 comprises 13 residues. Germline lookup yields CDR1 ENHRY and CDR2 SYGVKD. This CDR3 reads CAISAQTQETQYF. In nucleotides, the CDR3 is TGTGCCATCAGCGCACAGACCCAAGAGACCCAGTACTTC.

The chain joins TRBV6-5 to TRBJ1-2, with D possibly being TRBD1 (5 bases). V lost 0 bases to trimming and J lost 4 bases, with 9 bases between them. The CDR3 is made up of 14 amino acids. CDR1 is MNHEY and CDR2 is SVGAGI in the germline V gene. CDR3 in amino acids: CASSYSGQVYGYTF. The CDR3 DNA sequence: TGTGCCAGCAGTTACTCGGGGCAGGTCTATGGCTACACCTTC.

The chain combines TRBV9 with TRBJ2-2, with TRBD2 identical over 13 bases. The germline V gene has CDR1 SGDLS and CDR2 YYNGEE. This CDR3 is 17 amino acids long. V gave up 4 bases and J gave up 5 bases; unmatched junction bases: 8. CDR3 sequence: CASSSGLAGAATGELFF. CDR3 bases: TGTGCCAGCAGCTCTGGACTAGCGGGGGCAGCGACCGGGGAGCTGTTTTTT.

CDR3 loop: CASSLGTGSRNEKLFF. The DNA for the CDR3 is TGTGCCAGCAGCTTGGGGACAGGCTCCCGGAATGAAAAACTGTTTTTT. This chain uses TRBV5-6 with TRBJ1-4; 7 bases agree with TRBD1. Germline CDR1 and CDR2: SGHDT and YYEEEE. The V and J ends lost 0 bases and 5 bases, in that order; junction bases with no gene match: 7. The CDR3 has 16 amino acids.

The CDR3 loop is CASTPDRVETQYF. The CDR3 nucleotides are TGTGCCAGCACCCCGGACAGGGTTGAGACCCAGTACTTC. The chain carries TRBV28 and TRBJ2-5, with TRBD1 identical over 8 bases. The CDR3 is 13 residues long. CDR1 and CDR2 from the germline V gene are MDHEN and SYDVKM. J was trimmed by 5 bases and V by 7 bases; bases with no gene match: 6.

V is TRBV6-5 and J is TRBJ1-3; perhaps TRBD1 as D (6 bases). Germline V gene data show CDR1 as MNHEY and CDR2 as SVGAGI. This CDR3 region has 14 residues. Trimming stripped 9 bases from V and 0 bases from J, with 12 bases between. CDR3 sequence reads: CASLDSASGNTIYF. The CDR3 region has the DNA TGTGCCAGTCTGGACAGCGCCTCTGGAAACACCATATATTTT.

The CDR3 sequence: CASSHQTGTGNTIYF. As DNA, the CDR3 is TGTGCCAGCTCACACCAGACAGGGACTGGAAACACCATATATTTT. This chain links TRBV18 with TRBJ1-3; TRBD1 aligns across 7 bases. The CDR3 sequence is 15 residues long. Per germline, CDR1 KGHSH and CDR2 LQKENI. J lost 2 bases, V lost 4 bases, and 5 bases had no gene match.